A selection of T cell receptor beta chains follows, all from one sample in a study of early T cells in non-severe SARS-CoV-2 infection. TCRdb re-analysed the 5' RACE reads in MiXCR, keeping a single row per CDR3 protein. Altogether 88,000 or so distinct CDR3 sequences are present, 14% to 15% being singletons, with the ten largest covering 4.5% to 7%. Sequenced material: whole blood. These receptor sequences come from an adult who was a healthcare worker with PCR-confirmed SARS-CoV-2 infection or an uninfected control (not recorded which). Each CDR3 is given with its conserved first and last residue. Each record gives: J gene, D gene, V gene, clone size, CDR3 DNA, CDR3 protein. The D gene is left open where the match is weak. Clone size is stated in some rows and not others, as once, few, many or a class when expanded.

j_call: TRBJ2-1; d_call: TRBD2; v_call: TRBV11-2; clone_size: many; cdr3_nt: TGTGCCAGCAGCTTAGGACTAGCGGGAGGTGATGAGCAGTTCTTC; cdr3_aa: CASSLGLAGGDEQFF
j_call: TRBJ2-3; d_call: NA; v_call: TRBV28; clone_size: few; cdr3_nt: TGTGCCAGCAGTCTGCTTACTCCCGATACGCAGTATTTT; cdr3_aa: CASSLLTPDTQYF
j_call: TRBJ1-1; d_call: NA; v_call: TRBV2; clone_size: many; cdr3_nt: TGTGCCAGCAGTACTACGGCGAACACTGAAGCTTTCTTT; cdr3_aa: CASSTTANTEAFF
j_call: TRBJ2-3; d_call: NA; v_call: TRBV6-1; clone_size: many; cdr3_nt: TGTGCCAGCAGTGAAAGCACAGATACGCAGTATTTT; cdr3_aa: CASSESTDTQYF
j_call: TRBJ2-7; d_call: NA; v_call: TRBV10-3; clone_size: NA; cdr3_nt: TGTGCCATCAGTGACGGCGGAGGGACCGAGCAGTACTTC; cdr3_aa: CAISDGGGTEQYF
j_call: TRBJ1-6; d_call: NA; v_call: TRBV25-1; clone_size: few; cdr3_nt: TGTGCCAGCAGTGAATATGGGGGGAACAATTCACCCCTCCACTTT; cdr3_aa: CASSEYGGNNSPLHF
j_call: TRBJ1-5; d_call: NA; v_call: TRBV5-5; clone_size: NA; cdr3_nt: TGTGCCAGCAGCCCCCAGCTCGAGGGGCCCCAGCATTTT; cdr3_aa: CASSPQLEGPQHF
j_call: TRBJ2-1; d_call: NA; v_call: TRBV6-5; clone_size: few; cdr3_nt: TGTGCCAGCAGTTACCTACGGTATGCCGATGAGCAGTTCTTC; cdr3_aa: CASSYLRYADEQFF
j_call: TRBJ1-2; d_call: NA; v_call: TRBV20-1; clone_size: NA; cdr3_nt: TGCAGTGCTAGGGGGGGAGGCTACACCTTC; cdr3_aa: CSARGGGYTF
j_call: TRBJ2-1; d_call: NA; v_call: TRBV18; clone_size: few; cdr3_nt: TGTGCCAGCTCACCCGACAATGAGCAGTTCTTC; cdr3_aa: CASSPDNEQFF
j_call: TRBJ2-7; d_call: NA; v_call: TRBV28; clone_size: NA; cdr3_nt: TGTGCCAGCAGTTTGTGGCAGGGAGAGCAGTACTTC; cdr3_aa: CASSLWQGEQYF
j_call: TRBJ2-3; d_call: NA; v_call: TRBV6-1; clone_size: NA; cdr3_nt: TGTGCAGCAGCGAAGGTGTGGGGCACAGATACGCAGTATTTT; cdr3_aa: CAAAKVWGTDTQYF
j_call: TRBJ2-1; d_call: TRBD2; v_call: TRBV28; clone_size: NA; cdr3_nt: TGTGCCAGCACCCTTGGGGCTAGCGGTGATAATGAGCAGTTCTTC; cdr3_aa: CASTLGASGDNEQFF
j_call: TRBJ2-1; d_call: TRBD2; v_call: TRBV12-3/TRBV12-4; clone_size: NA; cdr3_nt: TGTGCCAGCAGGCGGGAGAACAATGAGCAGTTCTTC; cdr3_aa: CASRRENNEQFF
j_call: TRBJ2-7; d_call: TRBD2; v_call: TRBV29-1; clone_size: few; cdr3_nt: TGCAGCGTTGCGGGGGGGAGCTCCTACGAGCAGTACTTC; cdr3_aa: CSVAGGSSYEQYF
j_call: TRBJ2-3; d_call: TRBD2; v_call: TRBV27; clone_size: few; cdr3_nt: TGTGCCAGCAGTCTTCTAGCGGGAGGGGATACGCAGTATTTT; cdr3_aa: CASSLLAGGDTQYF
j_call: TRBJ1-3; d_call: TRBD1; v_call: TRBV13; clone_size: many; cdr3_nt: TGTGCCAGCAGCTTAGGGACAGGGTTTGGAAACACCATATATTTT; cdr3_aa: CASSLGTGFGNTIYF
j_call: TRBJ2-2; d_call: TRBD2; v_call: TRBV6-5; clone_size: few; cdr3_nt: TGTGCCAGCAGTACTGCGACCGGGACTAGCGGGAGTGCCGGGGAGCTGTTTTTT; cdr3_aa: CASSTATGTSGSAGELFF
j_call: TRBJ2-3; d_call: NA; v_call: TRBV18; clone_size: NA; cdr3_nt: TGTGCCAGCTCACCCGACGGGACTCGCACAGATACGCAGTATTTT; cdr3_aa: CASSPDGTRTDTQYF
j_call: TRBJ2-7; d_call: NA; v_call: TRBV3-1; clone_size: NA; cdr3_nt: TGTGCCAGCAGCCAAGCTGACGGAAGGAGCTCCTACGAGCAGTACTTC; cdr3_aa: CASSQADGRSSYEQYF
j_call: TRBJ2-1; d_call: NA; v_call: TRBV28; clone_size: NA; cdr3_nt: TGTGCCAGCAGCCGCCGTTTCCGACTGAACAATGAGCAGTTCTTC; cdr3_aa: CASSRRFRLNNEQFF
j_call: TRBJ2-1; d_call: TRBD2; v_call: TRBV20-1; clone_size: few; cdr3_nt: TGCAGTGCTACTCGTAGCGGGACTCCAAATGAGCAGTTCTTC; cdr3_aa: CSATRSGTPNEQFF
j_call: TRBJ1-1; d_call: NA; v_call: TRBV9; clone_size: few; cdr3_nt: TGTGCCAGCAGCTCCGTGGGGGTGAACACTGAAGCTTTCTTT; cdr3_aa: CASSSVGVNTEAFF
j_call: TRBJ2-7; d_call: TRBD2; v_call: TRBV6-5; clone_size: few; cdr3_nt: TGTGCCAGCAGTCTCGGGGGGAGTTCTAACTACGAGCAGTACTTC; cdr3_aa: CASSLGGSSNYEQYF
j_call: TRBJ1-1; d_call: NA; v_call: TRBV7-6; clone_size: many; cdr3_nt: TGTGCCAGCAGCCCCTCCGTAGGGCACACTGAAGCTTTCTTT; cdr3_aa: CASSPSVGHTEAFF
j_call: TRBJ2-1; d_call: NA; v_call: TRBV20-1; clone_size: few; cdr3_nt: TGCAGTGCTAGAGATATGTCTCCACTCTCCTACAATGAGCAGTTCTTC; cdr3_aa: CSARDMSPLSYNEQFF
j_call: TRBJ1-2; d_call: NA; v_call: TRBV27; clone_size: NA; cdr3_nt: TGTGCCAGCAGTTTTGAACGGGGGGCGGTAGGCTACACCTTC; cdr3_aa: CASSFERGAVGYTF
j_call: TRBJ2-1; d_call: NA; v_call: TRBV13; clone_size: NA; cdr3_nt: TGTGCCAGCAGCTTCCAAAGCTCCTACAATGAGCAGTTCTTC; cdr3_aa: CASSFQSSYNEQFF
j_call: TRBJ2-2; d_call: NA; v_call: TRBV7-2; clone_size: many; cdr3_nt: TGTGCCAGCAGCTGGACTATGCCCCGCACCACCGGGGAGCTGTTTTTT; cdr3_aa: CASSWTMPRTTGELFF
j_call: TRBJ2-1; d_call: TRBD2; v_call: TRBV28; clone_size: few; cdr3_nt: TGTGCCAGCAGCCCGGAGCCGTCTAGCGGGAGGCCAACCTCCTACAATGAGCAGTTCTTC; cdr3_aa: CASSPEPSSGRPTSYNEQFF
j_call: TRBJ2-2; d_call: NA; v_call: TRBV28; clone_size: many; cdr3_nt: TGTGCCAGCAGTTTAGGGAATTTGGACACCGGGGAGCTGTTTTTT; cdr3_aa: CASSLGNLDTGELFF
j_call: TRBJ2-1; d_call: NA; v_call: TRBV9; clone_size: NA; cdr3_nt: TGTGCCAGCAGCGTAACAACGGGAGCGGGTAATGAGCAGTTCTTC; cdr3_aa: CASSVTTGAGNEQFF
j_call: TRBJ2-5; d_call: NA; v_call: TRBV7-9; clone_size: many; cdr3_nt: TGTGCCAGCAGCCGCCCTGGGGATATAGCAGAGACCCAGTACTTC; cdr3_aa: CASSRPGDIAETQYF
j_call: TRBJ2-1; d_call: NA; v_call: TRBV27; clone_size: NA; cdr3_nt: TGTGCCAGCAGTATCTTAGGGTCCGTTGGACACAATGAGCAGTTCTTC; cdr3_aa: CASSILGSVGHNEQFF
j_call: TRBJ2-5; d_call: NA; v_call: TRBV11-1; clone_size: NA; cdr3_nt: TGTGCCAGCAGCTTACCCTCCGGCGGCGAGGAGACCCAGTACTTC; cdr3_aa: CASSLPSGGEETQYF